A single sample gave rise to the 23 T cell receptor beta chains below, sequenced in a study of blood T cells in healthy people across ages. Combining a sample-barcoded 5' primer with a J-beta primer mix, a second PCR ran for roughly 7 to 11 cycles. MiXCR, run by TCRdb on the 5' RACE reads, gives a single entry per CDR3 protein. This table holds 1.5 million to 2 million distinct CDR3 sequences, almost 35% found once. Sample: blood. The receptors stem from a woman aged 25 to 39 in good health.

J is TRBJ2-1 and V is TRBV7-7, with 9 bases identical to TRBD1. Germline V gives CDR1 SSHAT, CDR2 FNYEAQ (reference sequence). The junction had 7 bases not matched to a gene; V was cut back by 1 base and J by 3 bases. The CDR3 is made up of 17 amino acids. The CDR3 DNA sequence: TGTGCCAGCAGCTTAGATGGGACAGGGTACGACTACAATGAGCAGTTCTTC. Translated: CASSLDGTGYDYNEQFF. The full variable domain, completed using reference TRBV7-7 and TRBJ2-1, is GAGVSQSPRYKVTKRGQDVTLRCDPISSHATLYWYQQALGQGPEFLTYFNYEAQPDKSGLPSDRFSAERPEGSISTLTIQRTEQRDSAMYRCASSLDGTGYDYNEQFFGPGTRLTVL.

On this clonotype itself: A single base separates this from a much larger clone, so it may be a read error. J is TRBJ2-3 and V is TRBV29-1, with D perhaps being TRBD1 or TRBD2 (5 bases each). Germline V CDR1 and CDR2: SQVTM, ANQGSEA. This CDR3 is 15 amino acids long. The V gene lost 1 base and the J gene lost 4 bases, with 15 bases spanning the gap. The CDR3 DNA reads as TGCAGCGTTGAAGCCCGGGGCACTAGGTCAGATACGCAGTATTTT. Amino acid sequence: CSVEARGTRSDTQYF.

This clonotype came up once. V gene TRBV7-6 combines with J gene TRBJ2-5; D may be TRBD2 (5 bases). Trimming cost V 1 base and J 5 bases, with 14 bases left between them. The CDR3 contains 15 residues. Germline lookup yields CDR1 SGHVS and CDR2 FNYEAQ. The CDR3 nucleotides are TGTGCCAGCAGCTTAGGAGGGCTCCGTGGGGAGACCCAGTACTTC. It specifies CASSLGGLRGETQYF.

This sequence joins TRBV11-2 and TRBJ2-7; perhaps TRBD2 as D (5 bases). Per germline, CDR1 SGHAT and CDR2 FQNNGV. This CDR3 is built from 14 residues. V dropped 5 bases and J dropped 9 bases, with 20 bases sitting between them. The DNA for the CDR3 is TGTGCCAGCAGCCTCGGTCCGGCTAGCCCTCCGCAGTACTTC. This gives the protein CASSLGPASPPQYF.

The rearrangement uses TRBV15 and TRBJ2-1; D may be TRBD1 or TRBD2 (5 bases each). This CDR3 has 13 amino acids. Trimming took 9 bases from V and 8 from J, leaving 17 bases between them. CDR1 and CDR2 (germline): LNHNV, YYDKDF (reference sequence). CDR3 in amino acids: CATNRDLDDEQFF. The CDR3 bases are TGTGCCACAAACCGGGACCTCGACGATGAGCAGTTCTTC. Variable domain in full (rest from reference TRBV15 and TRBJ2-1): DAMVIQNPRYQVTQFGKPVTLSCSQTLNHNVMYWYQQKSSQAPKLLFHYYDKDFNNEADTPDNFQSRRPNTSFCFLDIRSPGLGDTAMYLCATNRDLDDEQFFGPGTRLTVL.

CDR3 in amino acids: CASSINRYTEAFF. CDR3 in DNA: TGTGCCAGCAGCATTAACCGTTACACTGAAGCTTTCTTT. This chain joins TRBV7-8 and TRBJ1-1; the D is unclear. This CDR3 contains 13 residues. The germline V and J ends were trimmed by 5 bases and 3 bases, with 10 bases remaining between them. In germline, CDR1 is SGHVS, CDR2 FQNEAQ.

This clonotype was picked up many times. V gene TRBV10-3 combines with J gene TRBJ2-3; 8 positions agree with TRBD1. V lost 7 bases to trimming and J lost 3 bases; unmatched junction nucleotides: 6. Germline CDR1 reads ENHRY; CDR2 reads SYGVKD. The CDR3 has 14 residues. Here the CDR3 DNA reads TGTGCCATCACCCAGGGGGCGCAGACAGATACGCAGTATTTT. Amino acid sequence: CAITQGAQTDTQYF.

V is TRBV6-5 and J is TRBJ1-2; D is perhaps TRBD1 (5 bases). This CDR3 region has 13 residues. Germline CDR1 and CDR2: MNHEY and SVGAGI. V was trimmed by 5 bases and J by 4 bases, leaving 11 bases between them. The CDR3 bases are TGTGCCAGCAGTAATGGGGGGAGCTATGGCTACACCTTC. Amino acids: CASSNGGSYGYTF.

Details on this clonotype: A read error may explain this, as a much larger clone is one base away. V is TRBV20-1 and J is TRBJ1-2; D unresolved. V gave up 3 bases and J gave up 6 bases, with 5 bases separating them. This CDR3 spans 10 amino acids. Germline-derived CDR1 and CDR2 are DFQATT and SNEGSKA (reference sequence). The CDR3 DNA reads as TGCAGTGCTAGCGGGGATGGCTACACCTTC. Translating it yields CSASGDGYTF.

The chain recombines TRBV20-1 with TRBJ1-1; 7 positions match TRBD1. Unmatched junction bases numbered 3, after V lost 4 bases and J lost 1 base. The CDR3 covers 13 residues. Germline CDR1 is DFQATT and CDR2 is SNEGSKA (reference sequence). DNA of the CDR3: TGCAGTGCTACGGGACAGCCGAACACTGAAGCTTTCTTT. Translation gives CSATGQPNTEAFF.

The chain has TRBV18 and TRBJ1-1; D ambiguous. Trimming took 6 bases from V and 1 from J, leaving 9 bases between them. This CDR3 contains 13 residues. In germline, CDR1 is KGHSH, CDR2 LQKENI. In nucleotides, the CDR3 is TGTGCCAGCTCCCGCGACTGGAACACTGAAGCTTTCTTT. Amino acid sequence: CASSRDWNTEAFF.

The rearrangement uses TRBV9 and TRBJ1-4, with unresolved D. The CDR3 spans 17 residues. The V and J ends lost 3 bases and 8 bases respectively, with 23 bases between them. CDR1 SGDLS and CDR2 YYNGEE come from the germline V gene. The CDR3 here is CASSGGRGGRREEKLFF. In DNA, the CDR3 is TGTGCCAGCAGCGGAGGTCGAGGAGGACGGCGCGAGGAAAAACTGTTTTTT. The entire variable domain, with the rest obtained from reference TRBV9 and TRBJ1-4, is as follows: DSGVTQTPKHLITATGQRVTLRCSPRSGDLSVYWYQQSLDQGLQFLIQYYNGEERAKGNILERFSAQQFPDLHSELNLSSLELGDSALYFCASSGGRGGRREEKLFFGSGTQLSVL.

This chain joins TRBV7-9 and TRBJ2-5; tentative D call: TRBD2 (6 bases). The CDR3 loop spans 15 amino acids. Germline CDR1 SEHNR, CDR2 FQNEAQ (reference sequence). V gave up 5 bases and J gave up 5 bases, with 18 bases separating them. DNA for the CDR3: TGTGCCAGCAGCCCAAGCGGAGGGACCGCGGAGACCCAGTACTTC. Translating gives CASSPSGGTAETQYF. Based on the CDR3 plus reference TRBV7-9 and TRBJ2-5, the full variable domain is DTGVSQNPRHKITKRGQNVTFRCDPISEHNRLYWYRQTLGQGPEFLTYFQNEAQLEKSRLLSDRFSAERPKGSFSTLEIQRTEQGDSAMYLCASSPSGGTAETQYFGPGTRLLVL.

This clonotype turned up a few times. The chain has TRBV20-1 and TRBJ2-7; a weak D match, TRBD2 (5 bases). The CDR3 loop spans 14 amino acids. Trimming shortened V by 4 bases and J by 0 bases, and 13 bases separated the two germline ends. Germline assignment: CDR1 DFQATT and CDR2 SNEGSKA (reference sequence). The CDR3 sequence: CSAKSGIVSYEQYF. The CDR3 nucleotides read TGCAGTGCTAAGTCGGGGATCGTCTCCTACGAGCAGTACTTC.

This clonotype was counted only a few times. Written as DNA, the CDR3 is TGTGCCAGCAGCTTAGGAGTGGCAAAGACCCAGTACTTC. Protein sequence: CASSLGVAKTQYF. The J gene is TRBJ2-5, the V gene TRBV7-9; no firm D call. V was pared by 1 base and J by 6 bases, with 9 bases between. This CDR3 is 13 amino acids long. Germline values: CDR1 SEHNR, CDR2 FQNEAQ (reference sequence).

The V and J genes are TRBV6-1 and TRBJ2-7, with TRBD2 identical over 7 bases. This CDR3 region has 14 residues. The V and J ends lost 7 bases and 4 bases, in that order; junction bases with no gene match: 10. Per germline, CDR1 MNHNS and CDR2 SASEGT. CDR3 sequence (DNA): TGTGCCAGCATGACACGGGGGGAAGGGTACGAGCAGTACTTC. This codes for CASMTRGEGYEQYF.

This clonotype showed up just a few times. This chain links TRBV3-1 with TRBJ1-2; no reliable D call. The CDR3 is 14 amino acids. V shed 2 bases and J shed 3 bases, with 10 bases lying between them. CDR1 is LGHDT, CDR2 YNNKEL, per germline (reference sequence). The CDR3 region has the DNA TGTGCCAGCAGCCAACTAGAATCGGACTATGGCTACACCTTC. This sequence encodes CASSQLESDYGYTF.

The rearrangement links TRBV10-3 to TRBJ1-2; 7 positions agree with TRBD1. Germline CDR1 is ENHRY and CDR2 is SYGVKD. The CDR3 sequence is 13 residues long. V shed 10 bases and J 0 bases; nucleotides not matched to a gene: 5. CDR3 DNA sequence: TGTGCCAGCGCAGGGGGAGCTAACTATGGCTACACCTTC. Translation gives CASAGGANYGYTF.

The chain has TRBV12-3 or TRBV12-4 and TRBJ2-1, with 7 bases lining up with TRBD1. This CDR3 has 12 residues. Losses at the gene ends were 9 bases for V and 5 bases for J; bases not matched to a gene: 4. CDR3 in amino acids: CASSDRHNEQFF. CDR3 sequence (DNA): TGTGCCAGTTCGGACAGGCACAATGAGCAGTTCTTC.

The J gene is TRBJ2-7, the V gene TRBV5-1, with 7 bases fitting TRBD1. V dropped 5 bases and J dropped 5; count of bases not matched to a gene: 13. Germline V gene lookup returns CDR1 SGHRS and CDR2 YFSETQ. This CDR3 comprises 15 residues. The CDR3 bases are TGCGCCAGCAGAGACCAACAGGGGAACCGGAACGAGCAGTACTTC. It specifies CASRDQQGNRNEQYF.

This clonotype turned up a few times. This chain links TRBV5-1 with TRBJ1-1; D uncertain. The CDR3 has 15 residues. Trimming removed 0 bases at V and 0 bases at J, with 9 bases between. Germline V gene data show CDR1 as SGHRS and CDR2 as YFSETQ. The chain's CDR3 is CASSLVGNLNTEAFF. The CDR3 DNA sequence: TGCGCCAGCAGCTTGGTGGGTAACCTGAACACTGAAGCTTTCTTT.

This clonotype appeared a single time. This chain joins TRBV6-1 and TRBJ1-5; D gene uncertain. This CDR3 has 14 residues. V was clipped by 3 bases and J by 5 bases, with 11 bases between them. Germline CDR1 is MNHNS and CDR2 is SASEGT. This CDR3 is CASSDRRRDQPQHF. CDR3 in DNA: TGTGCCAGCAGTGACAGGAGGCGGGATCAGCCCCAGCATTTT.

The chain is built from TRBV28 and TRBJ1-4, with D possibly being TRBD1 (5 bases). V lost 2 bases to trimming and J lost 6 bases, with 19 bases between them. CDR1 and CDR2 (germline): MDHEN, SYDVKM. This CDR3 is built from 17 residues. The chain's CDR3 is CASSLGGVRTSYEKLFF. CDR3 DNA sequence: TGTGCCAGCAGTTTAGGGGGGGTCCGAACCTCCTATGAAAAACTGTTTTTT. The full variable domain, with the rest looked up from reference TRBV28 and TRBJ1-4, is DVKVTQSSRYLVKRTGEKVFLECVQDMDHENMFWYRQDPGLGLRLIYFSYDVKMKEKGDIPEGYSVSREKKERFSLILESASTNQTSMYLCASSLGGVRTSYEKLFFGSGTQLSVL.